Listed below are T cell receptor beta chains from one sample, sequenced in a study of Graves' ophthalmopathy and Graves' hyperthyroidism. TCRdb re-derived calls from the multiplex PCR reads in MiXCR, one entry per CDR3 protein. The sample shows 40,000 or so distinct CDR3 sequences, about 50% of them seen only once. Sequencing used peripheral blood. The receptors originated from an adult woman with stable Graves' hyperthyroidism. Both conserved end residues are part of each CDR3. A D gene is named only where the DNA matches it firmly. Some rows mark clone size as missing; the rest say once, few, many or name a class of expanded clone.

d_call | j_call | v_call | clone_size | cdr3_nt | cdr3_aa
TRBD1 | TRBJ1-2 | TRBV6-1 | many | TGTGCCAGCGCCCCTGAAGACAGGGGGGACTATGGCTACACCTTC | CASAPEDRGDYGYTF
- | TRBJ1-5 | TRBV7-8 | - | TGTGCCAGCAGCGAGGGGTGGAATCAGCCCCAGCATTTT | CASSEGWNQPQHF
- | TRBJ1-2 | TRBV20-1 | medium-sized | TGCAGTGCTAGAGATTCGCCAAATGGCTACACCTTC | CSARDSPNGYTF
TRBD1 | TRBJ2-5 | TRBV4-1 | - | TGCGCCAGCACCGGGACAGGGGGCCTGTACCAAGAGACCCAGTACTTC | CASTGTGGLYQETQYF
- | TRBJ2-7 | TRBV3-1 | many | TGTGCCAGCAGCCAATCCGTGGCGCTCCTCTACGAGCAGTACTTC | CASSQSVALLYEQYF
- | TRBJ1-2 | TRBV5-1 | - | TGCGCCAGCAGCTTGGTCAGGGACGGTGGCTACACCTTC | CASSLVRDGGYTF
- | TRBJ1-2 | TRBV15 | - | TGTGCCACCAGCAGCTCCCGCAGCTATGGCTACACCTTC | CATSSSRSYGYTF
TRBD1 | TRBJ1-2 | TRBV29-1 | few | TGCAGCGTTTCGACAGGGGAGGGAGGCTACACCTTC | CSVSTGEGGYTF
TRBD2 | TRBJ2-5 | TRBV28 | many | TGTGCCAGCAGTTTAGCAGGGACTAGCGAGGTGGAGACCCAGTACTTC | CASSLAGTSEVETQYF
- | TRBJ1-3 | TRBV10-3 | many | TGTGCCATCAGTGAGGGAGGGACACGCGGGTCTGGAAACACCATATATTTT | CAISEGGTRGSGNTIYF
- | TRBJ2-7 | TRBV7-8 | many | TGTGCCAGCAGCTTAGAATTACAGATGAGCTACGAGCAGTACTTC | CASSLELQMSYEQYF
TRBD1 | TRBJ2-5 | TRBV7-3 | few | TGTGCCAGCAGCCCGGGACAGGAGTACTTC | CASSPGQEYF
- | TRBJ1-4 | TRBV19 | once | TGTGCCAGCAGCCAAGATAATTTTGGGAATGAAAAACTGTTTTTT | CASSQDNFGNEKLFF
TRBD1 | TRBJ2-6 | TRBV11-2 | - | TGTGCCAGCAGTAGAACAGGGGCTGGGGCCAACGTCCTGACTTTC | CASSRTGAGANVLTF
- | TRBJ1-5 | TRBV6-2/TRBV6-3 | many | TGTGCCAGCAGAGGACCCGACCGTAGCAATCAGCCCCAGCATTTT | CASRGPDRSNQPQHF
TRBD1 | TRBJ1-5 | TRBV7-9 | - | TGTGCCAGCAGCTTAGACAGGGGACAGCAGCCCCAGCATTTT | CASSLDRGQQPQHF
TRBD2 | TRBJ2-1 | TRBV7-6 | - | TGTGCCAGCAGCTTACAAGCGGGGGCCTACAATGAGCAGTTCTTC | CASSLQAGAYNEQFF
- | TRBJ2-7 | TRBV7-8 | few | TGTGCCAGCAGCGCCCGGGGAGGACCCTACGAGCAGTACTTC | CASSARGGPYEQYF
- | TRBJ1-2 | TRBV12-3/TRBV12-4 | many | TGTGCCAGCAGCCCAGAGGCCTATTTTCTCTATGGCTACACCTTC | CASSPEAYFLYGYTF
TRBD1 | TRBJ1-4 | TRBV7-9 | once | TGTGCCAGCAGTTCCGGGACAGGGGCTAATGAAAAACTGTTTTTT | CASSSGTGANEKLFF
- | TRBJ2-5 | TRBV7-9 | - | TGTGCCAGCAGTCCCGGGACCTCCCCCTCCCAGCCCCAGTACTTC | CASSPGTSPSQPQYF
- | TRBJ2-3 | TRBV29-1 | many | TGCAGCGTTGGCGCGAGCGCAGATACGCAGTATTTT | CSVGASADTQYF
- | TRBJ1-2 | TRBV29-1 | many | TGCAGCGTTGAAGATGAACGGTGGTATGGCTACACCTTC | CSVEDERWYGYTF
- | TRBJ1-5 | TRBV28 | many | TGTGCCAGCAGTTTGGGCTCAAGTGGGCCCCAGCATTTT | CASSLGSSGPQHF
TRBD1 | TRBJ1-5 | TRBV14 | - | TGTGCCAGCAGCCCGGGACAGGACAATCAGCCCCAGCATTTT | CASSPGQDNQPQHF
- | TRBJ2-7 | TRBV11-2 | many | TGTGCCAGCAGCTACTCACAGGGAAGCAACGAGCAGTACTTC | CASSYSQGSNEQYF
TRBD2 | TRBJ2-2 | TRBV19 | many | TGTGCCAGTGGAGGGACTAGCGGGCGAATGGGCACCGGGGAGCTGTTTTTT | CASGGTSGRMGTGELFF
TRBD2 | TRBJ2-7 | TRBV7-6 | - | TGTGCCAGCAGCTTAGCGTCTAGCGGGAGTCTGTACGAGCAGTACTTC | CASSLASSGSLYEQYF
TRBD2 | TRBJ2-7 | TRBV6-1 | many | TGTGCCAGCAGTGTTAGCGGGATGACCTACGAGCAGTACTTC | CASSVSGMTYEQYF
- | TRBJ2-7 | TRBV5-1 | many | TGCGCCAGCAGCTTTGGGGGGGGGGCCTTCGCGGTAGAAGGGCCCTACGAGCAGTACTTC | CASSFGGGAFAVEGPYEQYF
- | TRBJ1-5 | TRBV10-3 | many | TGTGCCATCAGTGGGTCCGGGGGCGGTGGTCAGCCCCAGCATTTT | CAISGSGGGGQPQHF
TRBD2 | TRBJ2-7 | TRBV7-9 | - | TGTGCCAGCAGCTTCGGGGCGGGGGCCTACGAGCAGTACTTC | CASSFGAGAYEQYF
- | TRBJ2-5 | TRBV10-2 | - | TGCGCCAGCAGTGAGGTGACGGTGGGAGAGACCCAGTACTTC | CASSEVTVGETQYF
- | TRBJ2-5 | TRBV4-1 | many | TGCGCCAGCAGCCCGCAGCTGTACCAAGAGACCCAGTACTTC | CASSPQLYQETQYF
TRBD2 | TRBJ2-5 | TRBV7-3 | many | TGTGCCAGCAGCTCGGGGGGGGAGACCCAGTACTTC | CASSSGGETQYF
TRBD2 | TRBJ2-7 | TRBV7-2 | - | TGTGCCAGCGGGGAGACTAGCGGGAGAATCTACAAGCAGTACTTC | CASGETSGRIYKQYF
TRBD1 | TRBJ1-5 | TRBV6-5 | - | TGTGCCAGCAGCCAATCGGGACAGGTTAGCAATCAGCCCCAGCATTTT | CASSQSGQVSNQPQHF
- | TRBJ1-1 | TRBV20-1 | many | TGCAGTGCTAGGGGCGGGTGTGGGAACACTGAAGCTTTCTTT | CSARGGCGNTEAFF
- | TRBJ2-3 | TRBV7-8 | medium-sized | TGTGCCAGCAGCTTAACTAGGCTCACAGATACGCAGTATTTT | CASSLTRLTDTQYF
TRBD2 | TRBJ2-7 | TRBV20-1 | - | TGCAGTGTTCCAGGCCTAGCGGGAGGGCTTAGCTCCTACGAGCAGTACTTC | CSVPGLAGGLSSYEQYF
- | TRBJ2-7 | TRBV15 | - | TGTGCCACCAGCAGAGGATCTACTTCCTACGAGCAGTACTTC | CATSRGSTSYEQYF
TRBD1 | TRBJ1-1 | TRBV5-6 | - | TGTGCCAGCAGCTTCGGGGACAGGGCTCATGAAGCTTTCTTT | CASSFGDRAHEAFF
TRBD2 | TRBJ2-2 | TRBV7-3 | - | TGTGTCAGCAGCTTAACTAGCGGGAGCACCGGGGAGCTGTTTTTT | CVSSLTSGSTGELFF
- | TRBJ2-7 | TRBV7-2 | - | TGTGCCAGCGGAGGGGGCGGCTACGAGCAGTACTTC | CASGGGGYEQYF
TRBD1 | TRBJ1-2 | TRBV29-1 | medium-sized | TGCAGCGTCTCACAGGGGGAAGTTAGCTATGGCTACACCTTC | CSVSQGEVSYGYTF
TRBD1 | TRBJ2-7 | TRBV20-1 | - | TGCAGTGCCACACCCGGGACAGGGGCCTACGAGCAGTACTTC | CSATPGTGAYEQYF
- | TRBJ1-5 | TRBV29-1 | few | TGCAGCGACGGGGGGCCAGCAGAGGAGACCCAGCATTTT | CSDGGPAEETQHF
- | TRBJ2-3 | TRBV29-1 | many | TGCAGCGTTGTAGGGACCCTCTCTAGCACAGATACGCAGTATTTT | CSVVGTLSSTDTQYF
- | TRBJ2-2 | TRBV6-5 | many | TGTGCCAGCAGGGGTGCCGGGGAGCTGTTTTTT | CASRGAGELFF
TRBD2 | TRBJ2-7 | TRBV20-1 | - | TGCAGTGCTAGGGGAACTAGCGGGCTAGCCTACGAGCAGTACTTC | CSARGTSGLAYEQYF
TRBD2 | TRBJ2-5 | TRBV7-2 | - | TGTGCCAGCAGTTCCCACGGGACTAGTATGGAGACCCAGTACTTC | CASSSHGTSMETQYF
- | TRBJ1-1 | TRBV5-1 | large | TGCGCCAGCAGCTTGGTTCAGGGAGGGGCAACTGAAGCTTTCTTT | CASSLVQGGATEAFF
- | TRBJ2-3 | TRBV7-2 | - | TGTGCCAGCAGCTTACGTATGGGGGGTAGCACAGATACGCAGTATTTT | CASSLRMGGSTDTQYF
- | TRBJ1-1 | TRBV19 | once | TGTGCCAGTAGTTTTTCGGACGGGCTCGAAGCTTTCTTT | CASSFSDGLEAFF
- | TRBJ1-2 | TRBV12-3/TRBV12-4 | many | TGTGCCAGCAGTTTCCACAGCTATGGCTACACCTTC | CASSFHSYGYTF
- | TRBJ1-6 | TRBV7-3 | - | TGTGCCAGCAGCTTAACGGACGGGCCGAACACCGGGGCAGGGAATTCACCCCTCCACTTT | CASSLTDGPNTGAGNSPLHF
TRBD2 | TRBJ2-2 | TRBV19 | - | TGTGCCAGTAGTAACCCGGGACTAGCGGGTAACACCGGGGAGCTGTTTTTT | CASSNPGLAGNTGELFF